These T cell receptor beta chains were read from a single sample in a study of shared T cell receptors in the human thymus. Profiling relied on immunoSEQ multiplex PCR, and the TCRdb table lists in-frame clones only, not all of them. The data hold approximately 400,000 clones, with roughly 94% observed a single time. Material: thymocytes. These receptors were obtained from a human donor. Each CDR3 is given with its conserved first and last residue. The order of the fields is clone size, V gene, J gene, D gene, CDR3 protein, CDR3 DNA. D genes are given only for firm matches. Size is omitted from some rows. Given values are once, few, many or a class for expanded clones.

clone size: -
V gene: TRBV4-2
J gene: TRBJ1-2
D gene: -
CDR3 protein: CASSQDQGRGYGYTF
CDR3 DNA: TGTGCCAGCAGCCAAGACCAGGGGCGCGGCTATGGCTACACCTTC

clone size: -
V gene: TRBV28
J gene: TRBJ2-7
D gene: -
CDR3 protein: CASNANRAAYEQYF
CDR3 DNA: TGTGCCAGCAACGCAAACAGGGCGGCCTACGAGCAGTACTTC

clone size: -
V gene: TRBV10-3
J gene: TRBJ1-2
D gene: TRBD1
CDR3 protein: CAISETDRANYGYTF
CDR3 DNA: TGTGCCATCAGTGAGACTGACAGGGCTAACTATGGCTACACCTTC

clone size: -
V gene: TRBV7-3
J gene: TRBJ2-1
D gene: TRBD2
CDR3 protein: CASSPRGLAGINEQFF
CDR3 DNA: TGTGCCAGCAGCCCCCGGGGACTAGCGGGAATAAATGAGCAGTTCTTC

clone size: -
V gene: TRBV9
J gene: TRBJ2-5
D gene: -
CDR3 protein: CASSPHWDYKRLTQYF
CDR3 DNA: TGTGCCAGCAGCCCGCACTGGGATTATAAGAGATTAACCCAGTACTTC

clone size: -
V gene: TRBV5-6
J gene: TRBJ2-3
D gene: TRBD2
CDR3 protein: CASSLTSGTDTQYF
CDR3 DNA: TGTGCCAGCAGCTTGACTAGCGGCACAGATACGCAGTATTTT

clone size: -
V gene: TRBV7-3
J gene: TRBJ2-1
D gene: TRBD1
CDR3 protein: CASSFKRNRDSHNEQFF
CDR3 DNA: TGTGCCAGCAGCTTTAAAAGGAACCGGGACAGTCACAATGAGCAGTTCTTC

clone size: few
V gene: TRBV6-1
J gene: TRBJ1-1
D gene: -
CDR3 protein: CASSPRQIEAFF
CDR3 DNA: TGTGCCAGCAGTCCGAGACAGATAGAAGCTTTCTTT

clone size: -
V gene: TRBV20-1
J gene: TRBJ1-1
D gene: -
CDR3 protein: CSALRNTEAFF
CDR3 DNA: TGCAGTGCCCTCCGGAACACTGAAGCTTTCTTT

clone size: -
V gene: TRBV4-1
J gene: TRBJ1-1
D gene: TRBD1
CDR3 protein: CASSGQGTEAFF
CDR3 DNA: TGCGCCAGCAGCGGACAGGGAACTGAAGCTTTCTTT

clone size: -
V gene: TRBV29-1
J gene: TRBJ1-2
D gene: -
CDR3 protein: CSVEDTLKRYGYTF
CDR3 DNA: TGCAGCGTTGAAGATACCCTTAAGAGGTATGGCTACACCTTC

clone size: -
V gene: TRBV9
J gene: TRBJ2-1
D gene: TRBD2
CDR3 protein: CASSPEKLAGGPYNEQFF
CDR3 DNA: TGTGCCAGCAGCCCAGAGAAGCTAGCGGGAGGGCCCTATAATGAGCAGTTCTTC

clone size: once
V gene: TRBV5-4
J gene: TRBJ2-3
D gene: -
CDR3 protein: CASSLKAASAPFSTQYF
CDR3 DNA: TGTGCCAGCAGCTTAAAAGCCGCATCCGCCCCCTTCAGTACGCAGTATTTT

clone size: -
V gene: TRBV7-5
J gene: TRBJ2-3
D gene: -
CDR3 protein: CVRSRRDLTDTQYF
CDR3 DNA: TGTGTCAGAAGCCGCCGGGACTTAACAGATACGCAGTATTTT

clone size: -
V gene: TRBV5-1
J gene: TRBJ1-4
D gene: -
CDR3 protein: CASSLAFRGRVNEKLFF
CDR3 DNA: TGCGCCAGCAGCTTGGCCTTCCGGGGAAGAGTTAATGAAAAACTGTTTTTT

clone size: -
V gene: TRBV11-2
J gene: TRBJ2-7
D gene: -
CDR3 protein: CASTHGGYEQYF
CDR3 DNA: TGTGCCAGCACCCATGGGGGCTACGAGCAGTACTTC

clone size: -
V gene: TRBV28
J gene: TRBJ2-2
D gene: -
CDR3 protein: CASSFIGGTGELFF
CDR3 DNA: TGTGCCAGCAGTTTTATAGGCGGGACCGGGGAGCTGTTTTTT

clone size: -
V gene: TRBV27
J gene: TRBJ2-7
D gene: -
CDR3 protein: CASSLGPIWEQYF
CDR3 DNA: TGTGCCAGCAGTCTCGGACCTATCTGGGAGCAGTACTTC

clone size: -
V gene: TRBV7-2
J gene: TRBJ1-5
D gene: -
CDR3 protein: CAWETGINQPQHF
CDR3 DNA: TGTGCCTGGGAAACAGGTATCAATCAGCCCCAGCATTTT

clone size: -
V gene: TRBV19
J gene: TRBJ1-5
D gene: -
CDR3 protein: CASMSGGGQPQHF
CDR3 DNA: TGTGCCAGTATGTCCGGGGGGGGACAGCCCCAGCATTTT

clone size: -
V gene: TRBV27
J gene: TRBJ2-5
D gene: -
CDR3 protein: CASSLWRGRVETQYF
CDR3 DNA: TGTGCCAGCAGTTTATGGAGGGGGCGGGTGGAGACCCAGTACTTC

clone size: -
V gene: TRBV6-4
J gene: TRBJ2-7
D gene: TRBD1
CDR3 protein: CASRTGAMSYEQYF
CDR3 DNA: TGTGCCAGCAGGACAGGGGCAATGTCCTACGAGCAGTACTTC

clone size: -
V gene: TRBV20-1
J gene: TRBJ1-2
D gene: -
CDR3 protein: CSARLVGGYTF
CDR3 DNA: TGCAGTGCTAGACTGGTGGGTGGCTACACCTTC

clone size: -
V gene: TRBV28
J gene: TRBJ2-2
D gene: -
CDR3 protein: CASSLVAGELFF
CDR3 DNA: TGTGCCAGCAGTTTAGTCGCCGGGGAGCTGTTTTTT